This paragraph reports one T cell receptor (beta chain). Its target is not known. Ineligible for inclusion were patients with other autoimmune diseases, uncontrolled infections, pregnancy or lactation. Orbital computed tomography, thyroid ultrasound, TRAb, serum thyroxine and clinical symptoms formed the basis of diagnosis. The data were taken from a study of Graves' ophthalmopathy and Graves' hyperthyroidism. Notes on the study in general: The study's model predicted ophthalmopathy progression at roughly 64% sensitivity and approximately 78% specificity.

For repertoire sequencing, the TCR beta CDR3 regions were amplified from RNA transcripts. An opening RT-PCR round employed HTBI primers and preceded a second-round multiplex PCR. TCRdb used MiXCR to reprocess the multiplex PCR reads, holding one entry per CDR3 protein. Here the sample spans 900,000 to 1,200,000 distinct CDR3 sequences, about two fifths being singletons. This clonotype originated in an adult man with Graves' hyperthyroidism. Sequenced sample: peripheral blood or thyroid tissue (not recorded which).

The CDR3 here is CASSLWATKGISYEQYF. The CDR3 DNA follows: TGCGCCAGCAGCTTATGGGCCACCAAGGGAATCTCCTACGAGCAGTACTTC. V and J are TRBV5-1 and TRBJ2-7; no reliable D call. Trimming pared 2 bases from V and 0 bases from J, leaving 18 bases between. Germline-derived CDR1 and CDR2 are SGHRS and YFSETQ. This CDR3 has 17 amino acids.